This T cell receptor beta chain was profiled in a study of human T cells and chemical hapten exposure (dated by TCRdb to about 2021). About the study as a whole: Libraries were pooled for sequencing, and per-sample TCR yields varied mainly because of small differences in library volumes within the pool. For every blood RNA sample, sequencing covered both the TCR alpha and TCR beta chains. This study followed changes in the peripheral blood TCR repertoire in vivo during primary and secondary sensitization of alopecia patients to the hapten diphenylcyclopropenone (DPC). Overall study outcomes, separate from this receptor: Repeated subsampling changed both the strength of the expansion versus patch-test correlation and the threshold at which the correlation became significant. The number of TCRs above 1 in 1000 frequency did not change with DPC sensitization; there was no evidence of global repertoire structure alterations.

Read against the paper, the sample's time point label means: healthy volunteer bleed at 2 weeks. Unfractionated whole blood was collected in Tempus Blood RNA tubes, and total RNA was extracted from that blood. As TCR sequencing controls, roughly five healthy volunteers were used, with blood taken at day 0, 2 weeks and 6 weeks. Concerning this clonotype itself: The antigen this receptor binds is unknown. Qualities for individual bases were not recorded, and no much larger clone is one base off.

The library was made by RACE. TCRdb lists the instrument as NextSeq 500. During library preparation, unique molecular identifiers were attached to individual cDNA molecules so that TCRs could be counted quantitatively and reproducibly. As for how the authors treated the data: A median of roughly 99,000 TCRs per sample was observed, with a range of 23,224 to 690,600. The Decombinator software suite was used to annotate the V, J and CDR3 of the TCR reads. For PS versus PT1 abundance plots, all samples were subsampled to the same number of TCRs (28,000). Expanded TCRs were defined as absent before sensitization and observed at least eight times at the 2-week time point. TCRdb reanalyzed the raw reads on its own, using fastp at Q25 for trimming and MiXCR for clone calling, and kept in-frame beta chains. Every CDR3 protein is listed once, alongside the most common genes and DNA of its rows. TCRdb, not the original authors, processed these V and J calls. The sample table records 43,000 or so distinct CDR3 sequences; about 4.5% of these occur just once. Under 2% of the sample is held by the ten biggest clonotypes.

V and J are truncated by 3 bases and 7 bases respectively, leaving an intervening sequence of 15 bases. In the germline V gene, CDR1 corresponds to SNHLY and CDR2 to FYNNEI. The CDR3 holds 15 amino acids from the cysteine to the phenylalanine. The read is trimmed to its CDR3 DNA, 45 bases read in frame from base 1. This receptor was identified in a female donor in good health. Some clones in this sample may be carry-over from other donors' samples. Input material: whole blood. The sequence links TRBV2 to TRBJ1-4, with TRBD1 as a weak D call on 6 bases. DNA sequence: TGTGCCAGCAGTGAGTTTGGGACACCGTTTGAAAAACTGTTTTTT. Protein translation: CASSEFGTPFEKLFF. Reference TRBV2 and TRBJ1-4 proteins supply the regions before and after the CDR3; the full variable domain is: EPEVTQTPSHQVTQMGQEVILRCVPISNHLYFYWYRQILGQKVEFLVSFYNNEISEKSEIFDDQFSVERPDGSNFTLKIRSTKLEDSAMYFCASSEFGTPFEKLFFGSGTQLSVL.